What follows are 30 T cell receptor beta chains derived from one specimen sequenced in a study of blood T cell repertoires in COVID-19. TCRdb keeps only in-frame clones here, not all; method: immunoSEQ multiplex PCR. The data contain about 180,000 clones, 60% to 80% of them seen just once; the ten biggest clones take up around 15%. The source material was PBMCs or T cells enriched from blood (not recorded which). The receptor set was obtained from a man aged 55 to 70 who had been exposed to COVID-19.

The rearrangement links TRBV24-1 to TRBJ2-2; D is perhaps TRBD2 (6 bases). The germline CDR1 and CDR2 sequences are KGHDR and SFDVKD. The CDR3 runs to 11 residues. V lost 9 bases and J lost 8, with 9 bases in between. The CDR3 reads CATWGGGELFF. In nucleotides, the CDR3 is TGTGCCACCTGGGGAGGTGGGGAGCTGTTTTTT.

The chain employs TRBV5-1 and TRBJ1-5, with D maybe TRBD1 (5 bases). This CDR3 is 14 amino acids long. Germline loops: CDR1 SGHRS, CDR2 YFSETQ. Trimming left V 0 bases short and J 6 bases short, with 10 bases between. The CDR3 sequence: CASSLVGGGQPQHF. As DNA, the CDR3 is TGCGCCAGCAGCTTGGTCGGGGGAGGTCAGCCCCAGCATTTT.

The V and J genes are TRBV3-1 (or the pseudogene TRBV3-2) and TRBJ1-4; D may be TRBD1 (5 bases). The germline CDR1 and CDR2 sequences are LGHDT and YNNKEL (reference sequence). The V and J ends lost 2 bases and 8 bases respectively, with 12 bases between them. This CDR3 has 14 residues. Here the CDR3 DNA reads TGTGCCAGCAGCCAATACGGGCGGGGGGAAAAACTGTTTTTT. Translating gives CASSQYGRGEKLFF.

V usage is TRBV24-1 and J usage is TRBJ2-7, with a possible D match to TRBD2 (5 bases). Germline V gene lookup returns CDR1 KGHDR and CDR2 SFDVKD. CDR3 length: 12 residues. V lost 5 bases, J lost 7 bases, and 11 bases lay in between. CDR3 DNA sequence: TGTGCCACCAGTGGAGGGATCGGAGAGCAGTACTTC. Amino acid sequence: CATSGGIGEQYF.

The gene calls are TRBV9 and TRBJ2-2; D gene uncertain. V lost 0 bases, J lost 8 bases, and 11 bases lay in between. Germline V gene data show CDR1 as SGDLS and CDR2 as YYNGEE. This CDR3 is built from 14 residues. The CDR3 DNA reads TGTGCCAGCAGCGTAGCCAGAAAAACGGGGGAGCTGTTTTTT. Residues: CASSVARKTGELFF.

The chain is built from TRBV19 and TRBJ2-3, with a possible D match to TRBD1 (5 bases). The CDR3 length is 15 residues. CDR1 is LNHDA and CDR2 is SQIVND in the germline V gene (reference sequence). V was trimmed by 0 bases and J by 5 bases, leaving 12 bases between them. CDR3 residues: CASSIEGPGKDTQYF. Here the CDR3 DNA reads TGTGCCAGTAGTATAGAGGGGCCAGGCAAAGATACGCAGTATTTT.

The V call is TRBV2, the J call TRBJ2-7; 13 bases line up with TRBD2. This CDR3 is 15 amino acids long. Germline CDR1 SNHLY, CDR2 FYNNEI. Trimming at V came to 5 bases and at J to 6 bases, leaving 7 bases not matched to a gene. This CDR3 is CASSYGLAGEGEQYF. As DNA, the CDR3 is TGTGCCAGCAGTTATGGACTAGCGGGAGAGGGCGAGCAGTACTTC.

This chain connects TRBV9 to TRBJ2-5; 10 nucleotides line up with TRBD1. The CDR3 spans 14 residues. Per the germline V gene, CDR1 is SGDLS and CDR2 is YYNGEE. Unmatched junction bases numbered 5, after V lost 4 bases and J lost 5 bases. CDR3 sequence reads: CASSTMDRGETQYF. DNA of the CDR3: TGTGCCAGCAGCACCATGGACAGGGGGGAGACCCAGTACTTC.

DNA of the CDR3: TGTGCCAGCAGCCCAAGACAGGGGCCCTACACTGAAGCTTTCTTT. Translated: CASSPRQGPYTEAFF. The rearrangement links TRBV13 to TRBJ1-1, with 8 bases identical to TRBD1. Germline CDR1 reads PRHDT; CDR2 reads FYEKMQ (reference sequence). Trimming at V came to 5 bases and at J to 3 bases, leaving 8 bases not matched to a gene. The CDR3 has 15 residues. Full variable domain (outside the CDR3, taken from reference TRBV13 and TRBJ1-1): AAGVIQSPRHLIKEKRETATLKCYPIPRHDTVYWYQQGPGQDPQFLISFYEKMQSDKGSIPDRFSAQQFSDYHSELNMSSLELGDSALYFCASSPRQGPYTEAFFGQGTRLTVV.

This chain uses TRBV10-1 with TRBJ2-3, with 11 bases fitting TRBD2. Germline CDR1 is WNHNN and CDR2 is SYGVQD (reference sequence). V dropped 9 bases and J dropped 2; count of bases not matched to a gene: 16. The CDR3 contains 18 residues. The CDR3 sequence is CAREARPSGRSLTDTQYF. The CDR3 DNA sequence: TGCGCCAGAGAAGCCCGGCCTAGCGGGAGGAGCCTCACAGATACGCAGTATTTT.

This chain joins TRBV9 and TRBJ2-5; TRBD1 matches at 8 bases. The CDR3 has 15 amino acids. Unmatched junction bases numbered 3, after V lost 2 bases and J lost 0 bases. Per the germline V gene, CDR1 is SGDLS and CDR2 is YYNGEE. This chain's CDR3 is CASSVEDRDQETQYF. The CDR3 DNA is TGTGCCAGCAGCGTGGAGGACAGGGACCAAGAGACCCAGTACTTC.

This clone was seen ten or more times. J is TRBJ2-7 and V is TRBV27; tentatively, D is TRBD1 (5 bases). The CDR3 consists of 15 residues. The V gene lost 3 bases and the J gene lost 3 bases, with 15 bases spanning the gap. In germline, CDR1 is MNHEY, CDR2 SMNVEV (reference sequence). The CDR3 DNA reads TGTGCCAGCAGTTTCTATCAGGGCCTGAACTACGAGCAGTACTTC. Residues: CASSFYQGLNYEQYF.

This chain joins TRBV2 and TRBJ1-6; tentatively, D is TRBD1 (5 bases). Deletions cut 6 bases from V and 4 bases from J, with 13 bases between. Germline V gives CDR1 SNHLY, CDR2 FYNNEI. There are 15 residues in the CDR3. CDR3 amino acids: CASSVDSPYNSPLHF. CDR3 DNA sequence: TGTGCCAGCAGCGTCGACAGTCCTTATAATTCACCCCTCCACTTT.

The chain couples TRBV19 to TRBJ2-3; the match to TRBD2 covers 9 bases. Germline CDR1 and CDR2: LNHDA and SQIVND (reference sequence). Trimming cost V 5 bases and J 5 bases; bases outside gene matches: 5. The CDR3 extends over 14 amino acids. The CDR3 coding sequence is TGTGCCAGTAGTCTCGGACTAGCGAAAGATACGCAGTATTTT. Protein sequence: CASSLGLAKDTQYF.

In this sample, this clone turned up a few times. This chain connects TRBV7-9 to TRBJ2-5; 8 bases line up with TRBD1. Trimming took 5 bases from V and 4 from J; bases not matched to a gene: 6. This CDR3 spans 14 amino acids. In germline, CDR1 is SEHNR, CDR2 FQNEAQ (reference sequence). The CDR3 nucleotides read TGTGCCAGCAGCCTCAGGGGGCTGCCAGAGACCCAGTACTTC. Protein: CASSLRGLPETQYF.

The CDR3 region has the DNA TGCAGCGTGGGGGACAGGGGTAGCGAGCAGTACTTC. It specifies CSVGDRGSEQYF. The chain couples TRBV29-1 to TRBJ2-7; 10 bases are shared with TRBD1. This CDR3 has 12 residues. Germline CDR1 is SQVTM and CDR2 is ANQGSEA. Losses at the gene ends were 6 bases for V and 6 bases for J; bases not matched to a gene: 5.

The CDR3, as DNA: TGTGCCAGTAGAACATTCACCGGGGAGCTGTTTTTT. It codes for CASRTFTGELFF. This chain uses TRBV19 with TRBJ2-2, with unresolved D. Between the trimmed V and J ends, which lost 6 bases and 4 bases, there was a span of 6 bases. The CDR3 length is 12 residues. Germline CDR1 is LNHDA and CDR2 is SQIVND (reference sequence).

This clone is a singleton in its sample. The V call is TRBV6-5, the J call TRBJ2-1; 7 positions match TRBD1. Germline V gives CDR1 MNHEY, CDR2 SVGAGI. This CDR3 has 15 residues. Trimming at V came to 2 bases and at J to 5 bases, leaving 6 bases not matched to a gene. This chain's CDR3 is CASSYDRVAHNEQFF. CDR3 bases: TGTGCCAGCAGTTACGACAGGGTTGCACACAATGAGCAGTTCTTC.

This clone turned up a few times. V is TRBV28 and J is TRBJ2-3; unclear D gene. Germline V gene data show CDR1 as MDHEN and CDR2 as SYDVKM. The V gene lost 4 bases and the J gene lost 6 bases, with 17 bases spanning the gap. The CDR3 spans 15 residues. The CDR3: CASSSVVLGRDTQYF. The DNA for the CDR3 is TGTGCCAGCAGTTCCGTGGTCCTGGGCCGGGATACGCAGTATTTT.

This clone occurred once. The V and J genes are TRBV21-1 and TRBJ2-7; no check of the table's D call, TRBD1, against the DNA was made. TRBV21-1 corresponds to a pseudogene. The CDR3 sequence is 15 residues long. The CDR3 nucleotides are TGTGCCAGCAGCACAACAGGGGAATCATCCTACGAGCAGTACTTC. This gives the protein CASSTTGESSYEQYF.

This clone came up once. The chain links TRBV11-3 to TRBJ2-7, with TRBD1 as a possible D gene (6 bases). V gave up 1 base and J gave up 7 bases, with 8 bases separating them. Germline-derived CDR1 and CDR2 are SGHNT and YENEEA. The length of the CDR3 is 12 residues. CDR3: CASSLATGEQYF. The DNA of the CDR3 is TGTGCCAGCAGCTTAGCAACAGGGGAGCAGTACTTC. The complete variable domain, with remaining parts taken from reference TRBV11-3 and TRBJ2-7, reads EAGVVQSPRYKIIEKKQPVAFWCNPISGHNTLYWYLQNLGQGPELLIRYENEEAVDDSQLPKDRFSAERLKGVDSTLKIQPAELGDSAVYLCASSLATGEQYFGPGTRLTVT.

Here the CDR3 DNA reads TGTGCCAGCAGCCAAGATTTATTGTCCCGGGGAGGCTACACCTTC. Translating it yields CASSQDLLSRGGYTF. This chain connects TRBV3-1 (or the pseudogene TRBV3-2) to TRBJ1-2, with no clear D. The CDR3 spans 15 residues. Looked up from germline, CDR1 is LGHDT and CDR2 is YNNKEL (reference sequence). The V and J ends lost 0 bases and 8 bases respectively, with 16 bases between them.

This clone was picked up a small number of times. The chain has TRBV19 and TRBJ2-1; TRBD2 agrees at 14 bases. This CDR3 is 17 amino acids long. Germline trimming cut 7 bases from V and 1 base from J; bases unmatched to any gene: 6. In germline, CDR1 is LNHDA, CDR2 SQIVND (reference sequence). The CDR3 bases are TGTGCCAGTACTCCGGGACTAGCGGGAGTTTCCTACAATGAGCAGTTCTTC. Translated: CASTPGLAGVSYNEQFF.

V is TRBV7-2 and J is TRBJ1-6; 9 positions match TRBD1. Germline lookup yields CDR1 SGHTA and CDR2 FQGNSA. The CDR3 totals 15 residues. The V and J ends lost 4 bases and 9 bases, in that order; junction bases with no gene match: 7. The chain's CDR3 is CASSSLQGAGSPLHF. CDR3 DNA: TGTGCCAGCAGCTCATTACAGGGGGCTGGTTCACCCCTCCACTTT.

This clone has a single count. J is TRBJ2-3 and V is TRBV5-5; possibly TRBD1 for D (6 bases). CDR1 is SGHKS, CDR2 YYEKEE, per germline (reference sequence). This CDR3 is built from 16 residues. Trimming took off 7 bases at V and 2 bases at J, with 20 bases between the two ends. CDR3 in amino acids: CASPWARTVLTDTQYF. DNA for the CDR3: TGTGCCAGCCCTTGGGCTAGGACAGTACTCACAGATACGCAGTATTTT. The full variable domain, in which reference TRBV5-5 and TRBJ2-3 provide the parts outside the CDR3, is DAGVTQSPTHLIKTRGQQVTLRCSPISGHKSVSWYQQVLGQGPQFIFQYYEKEERGRGNFPDRFSARQFPNYSSELNVNALLLGDSALYLCASPWARTVLTDTQYFGPGTRLTVL.

The chain is built from TRBV3-1 (or the pseudogene TRBV3-2) and TRBJ2-7; tentative D call: TRBD1 (6 bases). The germline V gene encodes CDR1 LGHDT and CDR2 YNNKEL (reference sequence). V lost 5 bases and J 4 bases, leaving 9 bases between the germline ends. This CDR3 has 12 residues. CDR3 DNA sequence: TGTGCCAGCAGCAAGGACAGTTACGAGCAGTACTTC. It codes for CASSKDSYEQYF.

V is TRBV5-1 and J is TRBJ1-2; 8 nucleotides align to TRBD1. The CDR3 has 17 amino acids. The germline V gene has CDR1 SGHRS and CDR2 YFSETQ. Trimming at V came to 3 bases and at J to 2 bases, leaving 12 bases not matched to a gene. CDR3 region: CASSSGTGGTKNYGYTF. The CDR3 DNA reads as TGCGCCAGCAGCTCCGGGACAGGCGGTACTAAAAACTATGGCTACACCTTC.

V is TRBV9 and J is TRBJ2-7, with D possibly being TRBD1 (6 bases). Germline values: CDR1 SGDLS, CDR2 YYNGEE. CDR3 length: 15 amino acids. Trimming stripped 3 bases from V and 4 bases from J, with 17 bases between. CDR3 in amino acids: CASSADPRTVYEQYF. The CDR3 nucleotides read TGTGCCAGCAGCGCCGACCCACGGACAGTTTACGAGCAGTACTTC.

A few counts support this clone. The V call is TRBV6-1, the J call TRBJ2-7, with TRBD1 as a possible D gene (6 bases). The CDR3 totals 14 residues. Trimming removed 3 bases at V and 5 bases at J, with 14 bases between. Germline loops: CDR1 MNHNS, CDR2 SASEGT. DNA for the CDR3: TGTGCCAGCAGTGACCGGTGGACAGTAAACGAGCAGTACTTC. Translated, it gives CASSDRWTVNEQYF.

This clone came up once. The J gene is TRBJ1-2, the V gene TRBV27; 10 bases are a match to TRBD1. CDR3 length: 13 amino acids. J gave up 4 bases and V 4 bases, and 0 bases lay outside the gene matches. Germline V gives CDR1 MNHEY, CDR2 SMNVEV (reference sequence). CDR3 in DNA: TGTGCCAGCAGTTGGACAGGGGGCTATGGCTACACCTTC. It yields the protein CASSWTGGYGYTF.